This passage covers 5 T cell receptor beta chains from one sample sequenced in a study of T cell changes during pregnancy in multiple sclerosis. The data were produced by immunoSEQ multiplex PCR, yet TCRdb's version contains in-frame clones alone and is incomplete. The sample has over 50,000 clones; 75% to 90% are singletons. The material sequenced was peripheral blood, taken in the first trimester of pregnancy. Receptors were obtained from a female donor in good health, enrolled as a control in a pregnancy study.

The chain combines TRBV5-6 with TRBJ2-7; a weak D match, TRBD1 (5 bases). CDR3 length: 15 amino acids. V was cut by 0 bases and J by 5 bases, with 15 bases left in between. Per germline, CDR1 SGHDT and CDR2 YYEEEE. The CDR3: CASSLEARVINEQYF. The CDR3 DNA reads TGTGCCAGCAGCTTGGAGGCCAGGGTAATCAACGAGCAGTACTTC.

The rearrangement joins TRBV4-3 to TRBJ2-2; 12 bases match TRBD2. CDR1 is LGHNA and CDR2 is YSLEER in the germline V gene. The CDR3 is 19 residues long. The trim removed 3 bases at V and 4 bases at J, leaving 12 bases unmatched. The CDR3, as DNA: TGCGCCAGCAGCCAGAGTGGGCTAGCGGGGGGGCGGGTCACCGGGGAGCTGTTTTTT. This codes for CASSQSGLAGGRVTGELFF.

The rearrangement joins TRBV5-1 to TRBJ2-5, with a tentative D call TRBD2 (5 bases). Germline lookup yields CDR1 SGHRS and CDR2 YFSETQ. Trimming took 4 bases from V and 9 from J, leaving 19 bases between them. The CDR3 loop spans 14 amino acids. CDR3 protein: CASSPPELERPQYF. CDR3 sequence (DNA): TGCGCCAGCAGCCCCCCGGAACTAGAGCGGCCCCAGTACTTC.

The rearrangement links TRBV4-3 to TRBJ2-4; TRBD1 aligns across 8 bases. Germline CDR1 is LGHNA and CDR2 is YSLEER. This CDR3 region has 19 residues. V lost 3 bases and J lost 7; bases outside the gene matches: 20. The CDR3 bases are TGCGCCAGCAGCCAGTGGGTGTCCAGAGTGGGACAGGTTGCTAACATTCAGTACTTC. This translates into CASSQWVSRVGQVANIQYF.

This clone appeared once. This chain connects TRBV29-1 to TRBJ2-3, with 7 bases that match TRBD2. This CDR3 contains 15 residues. The ends lost 4 bases at V and 2 bases at J; junction bases unmatched: 9. Germline assignment: CDR1 SQVTM and CDR2 ANQGSEA. The CDR3 spells CSVVLGGGFTDTQYF. The CDR3 DNA is TGCAGCGTTGTTTTGGGCGGGGGTTTCACAGATACGCAGTATTTT.